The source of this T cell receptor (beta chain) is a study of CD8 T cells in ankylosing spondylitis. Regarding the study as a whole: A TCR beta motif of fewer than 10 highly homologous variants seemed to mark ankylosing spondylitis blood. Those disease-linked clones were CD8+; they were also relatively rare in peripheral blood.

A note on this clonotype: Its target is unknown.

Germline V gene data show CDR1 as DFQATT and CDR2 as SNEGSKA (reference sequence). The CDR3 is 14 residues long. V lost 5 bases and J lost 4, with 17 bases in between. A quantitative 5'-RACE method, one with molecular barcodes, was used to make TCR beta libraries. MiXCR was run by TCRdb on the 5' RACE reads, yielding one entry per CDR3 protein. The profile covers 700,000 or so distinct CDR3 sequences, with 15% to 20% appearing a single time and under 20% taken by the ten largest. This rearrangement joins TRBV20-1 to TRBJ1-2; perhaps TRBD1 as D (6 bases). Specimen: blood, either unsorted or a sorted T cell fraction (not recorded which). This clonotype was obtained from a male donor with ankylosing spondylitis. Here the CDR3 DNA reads TGCAGTGCTCGCGGGGGCGCCGGTCCCTATGGCTACACCTTC. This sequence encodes CSARGGAGPYGYTF.